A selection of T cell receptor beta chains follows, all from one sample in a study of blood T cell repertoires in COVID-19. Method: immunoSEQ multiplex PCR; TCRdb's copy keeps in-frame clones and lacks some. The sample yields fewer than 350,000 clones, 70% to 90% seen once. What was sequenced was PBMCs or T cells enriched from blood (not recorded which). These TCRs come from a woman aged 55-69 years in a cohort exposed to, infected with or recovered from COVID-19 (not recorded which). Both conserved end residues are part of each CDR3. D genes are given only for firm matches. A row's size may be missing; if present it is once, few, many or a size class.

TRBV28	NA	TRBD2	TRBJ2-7	CASSSGLALLEQYF	TGTGCCAGCAGTTCGGGACTAGCCCTCTTAGAGCAGTACTTC
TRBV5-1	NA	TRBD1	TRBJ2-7	CASSLVQGAGPSYEQYF	TGCGCCAGCAGCTTGGTGCAGGGGGCGGGCCCCTCCTACGAGCAGTACTTC
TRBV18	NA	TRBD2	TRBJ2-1	CASSPRGLAGGSHNEQFF	TGTGCCAGCTCCCCCAGGGGGCTAGCGGGAGGGAGCCACAATGAGCAGTTCTTC
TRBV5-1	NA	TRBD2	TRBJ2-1	CASKMTSGRGNEQFF	TGCGCCAGTAAAATGACTAGCGGGAGGGGGAATGAGCAGTTCTTC
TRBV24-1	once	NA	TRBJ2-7	CATSDVVGGEQYF	TGTGCCACCAGTGATGTAGTAGGAGGCGAGCAGTACTTC
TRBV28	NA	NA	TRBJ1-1	CASSLDPGVKNTEAFF	TGTGCCAGCAGTTTAGACCCAGGGGTAAAAAACACTGAAGCTTTCTTT
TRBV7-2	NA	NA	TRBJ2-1	CASSPRAGRSRYEQFF	TGTGCCAGCAGCCCTCGGGCAGGGCGGAGTAGGTATGAGCAGTTCTTC
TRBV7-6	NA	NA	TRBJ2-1	CASSLAAGSYNEQFF	TGTGCCAGCAGCTTAGCCGCGGGAAGCTACAATGAGCAGTTCTTC
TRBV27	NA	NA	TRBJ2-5	CASSARLGKETQYF	TGTGCCAGCAGTGCCCGCCTCGGGAAAGAGACCCAGTACTTC
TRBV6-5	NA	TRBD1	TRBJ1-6	CASSSTGETLHF	TGTGCCAGCAGTTCGACAGGGGAAACCCTCCACTTT
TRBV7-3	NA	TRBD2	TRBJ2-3	CASGLAGGDTQYF	TGTGCCAGCGGTCTAGCGGGAGGAGATACGCAGTATTTT
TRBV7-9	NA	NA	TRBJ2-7	CASSANQATEQYF	TGTGCCAGCAGCGCGAACCAGGCTACCGAGCAGTACTTC
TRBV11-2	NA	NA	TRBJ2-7	CASSLEGAVVYEQYF	TGTGCCAGCAGCTTAGAGGGAGCAGTCGTCTACGAGCAGTACTTC
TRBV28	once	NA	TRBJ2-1	CASSSTPHNEQFF	TGTGCCAGCAGTTCGACACCCCACAATGAGCAGTTCTTC
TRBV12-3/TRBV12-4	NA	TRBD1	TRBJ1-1	CASNNRGQIEAFF	TGTGCCAGCAACAACAGGGGGCAAATTGAAGCTTTCTTT
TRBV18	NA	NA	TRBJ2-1	CASSGAAGLNNEQFF	TGTGCCAGCTCAGGCGCGGCGGGACTCAACAATGAGCAGTTCTTC
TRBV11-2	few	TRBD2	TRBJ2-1	CASSLEGSGRARLTYNEQFF	TGTGCCAGCAGCTTAGAGGGTAGCGGGAGGGCCCGATTAACCTACAATGAGCAGTTCTTC
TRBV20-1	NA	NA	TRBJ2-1	CSATAYNEQFF	TGCAGTGCTACGGCCTACAATGAGCAGTTCTTC
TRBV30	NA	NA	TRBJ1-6	CAWSVIRGNSPLHF	TGTGCCTGGAGTGTAATTCGGGGGAATTCACCCCTCCACTTT
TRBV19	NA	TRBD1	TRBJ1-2	CASSAWDRQNYGYTF	TGTGCCAGTAGTGCCTGGGACAGACAAAACTATGGCTACACCTTC
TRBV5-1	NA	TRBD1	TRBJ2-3	CASSLSGQASTDTQYF	TGCGCCAGCAGCCTATCCGGACAGGCTAGCACAGATACGCAGTATTTT
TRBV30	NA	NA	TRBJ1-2	CARGGDYGYTF	TGTGCTCGCGGGGGCGACTATGGCTACACCTTC
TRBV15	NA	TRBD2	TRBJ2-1	CATSRDRRTSGRDDNEQFF	TGTGCCACCAGCAGAGATAGGCGGACTAGCGGGAGGGACGACAATGAGCAGTTCTTC
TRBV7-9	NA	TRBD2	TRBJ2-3	CASSPLEREQYF	TGTGCCAGCAGCCCACTGGAGCGGGAGCAGTATTTT
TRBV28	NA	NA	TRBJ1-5	CASTGDSYQPQHF	TGTGCCAGCACGGGGGACTCCTATCAGCCCCAGCATTTT
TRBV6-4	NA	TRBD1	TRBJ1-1	CASSERQGGTEAFF	TGTGCCAGCAGTGAACGACAGGGAGGCACTGAAGCTTTCTTT
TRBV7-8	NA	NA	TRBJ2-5	CASSSDQGKETQYF	TGTGCCAGCAGCTCGGACCAGGGGAAAGAGACCCAGTACTTC
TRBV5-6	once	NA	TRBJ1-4	CASSLVSGEKLFF	TGTGCCAGCAGCTTGGTTTCGGGTGAAAAACTGTTTTTT
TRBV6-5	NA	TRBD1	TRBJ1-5	CASSNQGAGQPQHF	TGTGCCAGCAGTAACCAGGGGGCAGGTCAGCCCCAGCATTTT
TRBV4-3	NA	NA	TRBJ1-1	CASSRRENTEAFF	TGCGCCAGCAGTCGCAGGGAGAACACTGAAGCTTTCTTT
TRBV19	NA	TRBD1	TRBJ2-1	CASSPDRGMVGEQFF	TGTGCCAGTAGTCCAGACAGGGGGATGGTTGGTGAGCAGTTCTTC
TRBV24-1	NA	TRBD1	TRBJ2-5	CATSDGQGETQYF	TGTGCCACCAGTGACGGACAGGGGGAGACCCAGTACTTC
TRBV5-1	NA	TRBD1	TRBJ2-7	CASSGGQGSYEQYF	TGCGCCAGCAGCGGGGGACAGGGCTCCTACGAGCAGTACTTC
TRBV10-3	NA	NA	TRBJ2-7	CAISETGSLVGEQYF	TGTGCCATCAGTGAGACAGGCTCCCTCGTGGGCGAGCAGTACTTC
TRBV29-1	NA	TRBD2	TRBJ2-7	CSIKAGSYEQYF	TGCAGCATAAAAGCGGGATCCTACGAGCAGTACTTC
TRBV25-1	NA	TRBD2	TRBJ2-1	CATGIAGRTYNEQFF	TGTGCCACCGGAATAGCGGGCAGAACCTACAATGAGCAGTTCTTC
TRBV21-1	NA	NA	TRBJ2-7	CASTDSKRLARQSYEQYF	TGTGCCAGCACCGATTCTAAACGACTAGCGAGACAGTCCTACGAGCAGTACTTC
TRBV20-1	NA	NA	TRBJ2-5	CSAFREETQYF	TGCAGTGCTTTCAGGGAAGAGACCCAGTACTTC
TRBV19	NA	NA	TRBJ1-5	CASSSQGGQPQHF	TGTGCCAGTAGTAGCCAGGGCGGTCAGCCCCAGCATTTT
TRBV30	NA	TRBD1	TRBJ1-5	CAWSVHSRQGKHF	TGTGCCTGGAGTGTACATTCTCGACAGGGGAAACATTTT
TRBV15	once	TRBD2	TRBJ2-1	CATSRNLAVLTGEQFF	TGTGCCACCAGCAGAAATCTAGCGGTCTTAACGGGTGAGCAGTTCTTC
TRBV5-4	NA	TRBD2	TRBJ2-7	CASSFKLAGGYEQYF	TGTGCCAGCAGCTTCAAACTAGCGGGAGGGTACGAGCAGTACTTC
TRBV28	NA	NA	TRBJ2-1	CASPPSPGMTYNEQFF	TGTGCCAGCCCTCCCTCTCCCGGGATGACCTACAATGAGCAGTTCTTC
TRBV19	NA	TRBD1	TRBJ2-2	CASSPGTGFPTGELFF	TGTGCCAGTAGTCCCGGGACAGGGTTTCCCACCGGGGAGCTGTTTTTT
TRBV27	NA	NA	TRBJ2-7	CASSWGGRARGEQYF	TGTGCCAGCAGTTGGGGGGGCAGGGCGCGAGGTGAGCAGTACTTC
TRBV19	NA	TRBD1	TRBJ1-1	CASSIAQGPMNTEAFF	TGTGCCAGTAGTATCGCACAGGGGCCCATGAACACTGAAGCTTTCTTT
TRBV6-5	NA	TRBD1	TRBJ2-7	CASRRQGNYEQYF	TGTGCCAGCAGGAGACAGGGGAACTACGAGCAGTACTTC
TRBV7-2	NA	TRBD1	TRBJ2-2	CASTHRGAGGELFF	TGTGCCAGCACCCACAGGGGCGCGGGCGGGGAGCTGTTTTTT
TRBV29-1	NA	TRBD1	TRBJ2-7	CSAGDRGTSEQYF	TGCAGCGCCGGGGACAGGGGAACATCCGAGCAGTACTTC
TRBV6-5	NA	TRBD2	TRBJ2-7	CASLGLAVSYEQYF	TGTGCCAGTTTGGGACTAGCGGTTTCCTACGAGCAGTACTTC
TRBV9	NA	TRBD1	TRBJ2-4	CASSVGTGLNIQYF	TGTGCCAGCAGCGTAGGGACAGGATTAAACATTCAGTACTTC